This T cell receptor (beta chain) is drawn from a study of cytomegalovirus exposure and HLA in healthy donors (dated by TCRdb to about 2017). A note on the overall study: An earlier analysis of around 600 of the donors reported 250 to 350 Gb of sequence data and some 100 million unique TCR beta sequences from about 200 million T cells. About 280 gigabases of sequencing data and 80 million or so unique TCR sequences were included in an early release covering 550 to 800 HLA-typed donors. Of the 300 to 400 genotyped donors, approximately 80% fell in the genetic ancestry cluster associated with self-reported Caucasian donors. The aim of the study was to test whether cataloging public T cell receptors could identify signatures of past pathogen exposure. The study profiled the T cell repertoires of some 610 subjects by immunosequencing and related them to cytomegalovirus serostatus. Along with the approximately 670-subject first cohort, a separate validation cohort of some 130 different subjects was used. The study combined high-throughput TCR immunosequencing, statistical association of individual TCRs with disease status, and machine learning to predict cytomegalovirus infection status. To study patterns of TCR occurrence, a later analysis re-analyzed previously published TCR beta repertoires from just over 650 donors and added high-resolution HLA genotyping. The later analysis used no new phenotypic data to find candidate immune exposures, relying instead on TCR beta sequences and their occurrence across donors. An earlier analysis of about 600 of the donors used high-throughput TCR beta sequencing to judge whether each TCR beta V gene segment behaved as functional or pseudogenic. Donor age, sex, ethnicity and CMV serostatus were compiled together with the repertoire data. Genome-wide SNP genotypes for about 55% of the roughly 670 donors were used in a later genetic analysis, which treated that subset as a discovery cohort. All discovery cohort repertoires had been generated using a single sequencing platform. HLA typing included class I and class II loci at four-digit resolution. The number of typed donors differed by locus: about 620-630 for A, B, C, DRB1 and DQB1; 500 to 550 for DQA1; roughly 600 for DPA1; and roughly 470 for DPB1. Roughly 5 DR-DQ haplotypes were treated as single units for association and clustering because of strong linkage in the cohort. Across some 400 genotyped donors of the cohort, an average of about 200,000 unique TCR beta nucleotide sequences per donor were sequenced, and roughly 20% of those sequences were non-productive.

Receptor amplification or capture employed the immunoSEQ multiplex PCR assay. For the multiplex PCR, a mixture combining 60 forward primers for TCR Vbeta segments and 13 reverse primers for TCR Jbeta segments was used. The CDR3 region of rearranged TCR beta genes was amplified from genomic DNA by a multiplex PCR assay. On the Illumina HiSeq System, the amplified TCR beta libraries were sequenced as 87-base-pair reads. The original methods were these. A later analysis counted about 76 million unique TCR beta chains across the 550 to 700 repertoires, and 9.5 million to 11 million of these chains were shared by at least two donors. Raw reads were error-corrected and collapsed into unique sequences with a nearest-neighbor algorithm that merged closely related sequences to remove PCR and sequencing errors. V, D and J gene segments were assigned by aligning CDR3 sequences to IMGT reference sequences. For a sequence to be retained, a match of at least six nucleotides to both a V gene segment and a J gene segment was required. A rearrangement counted as productive if the CDR3 had no stop codons and remained in frame with V and J, and every other rearrangement counted as non-productive. Following IMGT convention, CDR3 was defined as the stretch from the second conserved V-encoded cysteine to the conserved J-encoded phenylalanine. Sequences without an unambiguous match to a single V gene segment were excluded from the earlier analysis of a few hundred of the donors. An earlier analysis of 550 to 650 of the donors classified V segments as functional when productive rearrangements were above 56.7% and as segregating when the standard deviation between donors was above 5%. A statistical classification framework was built to diagnose cytomegalovirus status from the catalog of TCR beta chain sequences. A later analysis assigned V and J genes by comparing TCR nucleotide sequences with IMGT/GENE-DB human TR gene sequences. A later analysis assigned CDR3 sequences and most-parsimonious VDJ recombination scenarios with the TCRdist pipeline. In a later analysis, every TCR beta chain was defined by the combination of its CDR3 amino acid sequence and its V-gene family, and reads without a unique V-gene family were dropped. As a way to deal with suspected cross-contamination and a sequencing artifact, a later analysis dropped 592 nucleotide sequences that were highly shared and had low generation probability. In a later analysis, a clonal expansion index was calculated for each public chain from normalized within-repertoire ranks of inferred template counts. A later analysis computed generation probabilities with a VDJ recombination model fitted to out-of-frame rearrangements, and checked the results against IGoR. In a later analysis, TCR-TCR, TCR-HLA and TCR-CMV co-occurrence was scored with hypergeometric tests, and a repertoire-size bias correction was applied to TCR pairs. A later analysis estimated false discovery rates by permuting HLA or CMV assignments 20 times. In a later analysis, co-occurring TCRs were grouped using DBSCAN, and TCRdist sequence similarity was added for clustering within HLA-allele-positive subsets. Repertoires with fewer than 30,000 or more than 120,000 public chains, plus five repertoires with anomalous nucleotide sharing, were excluded from co-occurrence clustering. TCRdb's version of the immuneACCESS table is confined to in-frame rearrangements and falls short of the full clone set. An unresolved V gene accounts for under half of the shortfall where checked; the remainder is of unknown origin. That table gives V, J and clone size, and the DNA gave D and trimming. The sample has approximately 170,000 clones on record, 62% of them singletons. Roughly 2.9% of the sample comes from the top ten.

Summary of the overall study and its limitations: A later analysis found that TCR association rates varied across HLA loci, with DRB1 alleles showing the most associated TCRs and HLA-C alleles the fewest. Linkage disequilibrium might explain the correlated functional status among segregating V segments, but an unknown experimental factor could not be excluded. Because counts were too low, roughly 18 rarely observed V segments, including chromosome 9 orphons, were left out of the earlier analysis of a few hundred of the donors. A later genetic analysis associated a missense DCLRE1C variant with V-gene and J-gene trimming of TCR beta chains, and an independent cohort replicated the association. A few of the identified cytomegalovirus-associated TCR beta chains were confirmed in vitro to be specific for cytomegalovirus antigens. Because the 87-base-pair reads could not distinguish some IMGT-functional V segments, including TRBV6-2 and TRBV6-3, those segments were excluded. The presence/absence analyses assumed that sequencing depth was roughly uniform across donors, and that assumption may not be true. A further reported finding was that TCR beta sequences accurately predicted the HLA-A and HLA-B alleles for most subjects in the first cohort. The classifier was reported to diagnose cytomegalovirus status with high specificity and sensitivity in both the original and validation cohorts. A later analysis found that HLA-associated TCR beta chains were more clonally expanded and had lower generation probabilities than equally common non-associated chains. Several of the top co-occurrence clusters appeared to be linked to parvovirus B19, influenza, CMV and Epstein-Barr virus, according to a later analysis. Most TCR sequences were seen in very few donors, while some public TCRs were found in many individuals. The study gave a list of some 150 TCR beta chains associated with cytomegalovirus. A cluster of highly shared sequence variants was judged likely to represent a technical artifact of the sequencing pipeline. At a false discovery rate of 0.05, a later analysis linked some 18,000 TCR beta sequences to specific HLA alleles. According to the authors, the approach could potentially be generalized to other disease states and immunological phenotypes. A later analysis found that most CMV-associated TCR beta chains appeared HLA-restricted, with HLA associations seemingly driven largely by CMV exposure. Compared with the approximately 600-donor mean, donors in an Asian-associated ancestry cluster had fewer N-insertions in productive TCRs, according to a later genetic analysis. Because HLA typing was unavailable for some donors at each locus, only the typed subset was used in association tests. In this cohort, only TCR beta chains were sequenced, and detectable features were limited by the absence of alpha or paired-chain data. An earlier analysis of 587 of the donors showed that most TCR beta V segments appeared in productive rearrangements either about 87% or about 30% of the time, which broadly matched IMGT annotations. When HLA alleles, especially DR and DQ, strongly co-occurred, attributing TCR associations to individual alleles was difficult. For the cohort, immune exposure information was limited to CMV serostatus.

This clone occurred a few times. The target of this receptor is not known. Per-nucleotide qualities are absent, and no much larger clonotype sits a single base away. Inclusive of the bounding cysteine and phenylalanine, the CDR3 is 15 residues long. This entry keeps only the CDR3 DNA: 45 bases, framed from base 1. The germline V gene provides CDR1 MGHRA and CDR2 YSYEKL. Trimmed from V: 2 bases; trimmed from J: 4 bases; junction bases lacking a gene match: 4. The cohort consisted of hundreds of healthy bone marrow donors. At the time of sampling, all cohort members were nominally healthy, though unrecorded immune exposures were likely present. The donor was CMV seronegative and belonged to the group of over 300 seronegative cohort members. A peripheral blood sample was provided by each donor, and peripheral blood mononuclear cells were used for TCR beta sequencing. The Qiagen DNeasy Blood Extraction Kit was used to extract genomic DNA from the blood cell samples.

The receptor was derived from a man aged 35 to 55 in good health and CMV-seronegative. The chain uses TRBV4-1 and TRBJ1-5; TRBD1 aligns with 8 central bases. Sequenced input: PBMCs. At the DNA level, the sequence is TGCGCCAGCAGCCAACCGGACAGGGAGAATCAGCCCCAGCATTTT. This is translated as CASSQPDRENQPQHF.